This note documents a single T cell receptor beta chain sequence. Its target is unknown. The sample belongs to a study of response to subunit inactivated influenza vaccine. Study-wide results and caveats: The authors put forward the suggestion that each seasonal influenza vaccination may bring in only a limited number of new T cells.

One entry per CDR3 protein, called by TCRdb with MiXCR from the RT-PCR reads. The sample yields 450,000 to 700,000 distinct CDR3 sequences, approximately 14% seen once. Germline loops: CDR1 SGHRS, CDR2 YFSETQ. With 4 bases clipped from V and 3 bases from J, the junction kept 6 bases outside the gene matches. The CDR3 spans 15 residues. The chain carries TRBV5-1 and TRBJ2-3, with 9 bases matching TRBD1. Sequences were derived from PBMCs from blood, sampled roughly 12 days after vaccination. The TCR was taken from a middle-aged man who received an inactivated influenza vaccine. DNA of the CDR3: TGCGCCAGCAGCGCGGGACAGGGTACGACAGATACGCAGTATTTT. Protein sequence: CASSAGQGTTDTQYF.